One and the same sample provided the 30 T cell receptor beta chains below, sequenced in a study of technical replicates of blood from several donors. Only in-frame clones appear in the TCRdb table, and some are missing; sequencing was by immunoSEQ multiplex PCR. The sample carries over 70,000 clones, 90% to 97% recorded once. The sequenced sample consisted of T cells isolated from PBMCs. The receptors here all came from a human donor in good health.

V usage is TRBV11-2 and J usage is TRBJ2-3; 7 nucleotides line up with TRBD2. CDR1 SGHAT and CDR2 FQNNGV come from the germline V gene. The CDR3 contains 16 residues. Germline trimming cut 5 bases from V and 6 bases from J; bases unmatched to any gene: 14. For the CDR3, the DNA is TGTGCCAGCAGCCCCCCCGGGCGGGAGAAGGGCGATACGCAGTATTTT. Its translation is CASSPPGREKGDTQYF. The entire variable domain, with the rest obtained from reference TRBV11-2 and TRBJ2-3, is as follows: EAGVAQSPRYKIIEKRQSVAFWCNPISGHATLYWYQQILGQGPKLLIQFQNNGVVDDSQLPKDRFSAERLKGVDSTLKIQPAKLEDSAVYLCASSPPGREKGDTQYFGPGTRLTVL.

The CDR3 DNA is TGTGCCAGCAGTGTTTTAGCGGGCAACACCGGGGAGCTGTTTTTT. Its translation: CASSVLAGNTGELFF. The chain combines TRBV2 with TRBJ2-2; 7 bases are shared with TRBD2. The V gene's germline CDR1 is SNHLY and CDR2 FYNNEI. The CDR3 runs 15 residues. V shed 4 bases, J shed 2 bases, and the junction held 4 bases outside the gene matches.

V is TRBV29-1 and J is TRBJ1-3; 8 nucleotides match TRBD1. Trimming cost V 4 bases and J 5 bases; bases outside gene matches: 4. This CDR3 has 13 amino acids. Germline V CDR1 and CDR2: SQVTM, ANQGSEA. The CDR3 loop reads CSVVGTGRNTIYF. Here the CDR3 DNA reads TGCAGCGTTGTTGGGACAGGCAGAAACACCATATATTTT.

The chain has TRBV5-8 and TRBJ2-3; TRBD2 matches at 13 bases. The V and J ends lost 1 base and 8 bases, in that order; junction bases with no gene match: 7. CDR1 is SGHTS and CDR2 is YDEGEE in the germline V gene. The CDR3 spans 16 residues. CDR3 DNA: TGTGCCAGCAGCTTGTTGACTAGCGGGGGGATAGGTACGCAGTATTTT. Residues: CASSLLTSGGIGTQYF.

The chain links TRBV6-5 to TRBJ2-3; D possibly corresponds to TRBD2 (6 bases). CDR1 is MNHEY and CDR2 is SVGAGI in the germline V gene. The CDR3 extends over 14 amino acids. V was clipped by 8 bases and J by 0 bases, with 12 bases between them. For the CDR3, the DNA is TGTGCCAGCGGCCGGGACTCCAGCACAGATACGCAGTATTTT. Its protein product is CASGRDSSTDTQYF.

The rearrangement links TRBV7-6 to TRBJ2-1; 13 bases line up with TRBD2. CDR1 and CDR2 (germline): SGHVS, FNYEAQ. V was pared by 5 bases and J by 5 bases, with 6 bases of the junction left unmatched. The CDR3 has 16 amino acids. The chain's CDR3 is CASSRGLAGYHNEQFF. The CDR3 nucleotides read TGTGCCAGCAGCCGGGGACTAGCGGGGTACCACAATGAGCAGTTCTTC.

In nucleotides, the CDR3 is TGTGCCTCGCAAGGGGCAGGAGAAAAACTGTTTTTT. This sequence encodes CASQGAGEKLFF. The chain has TRBV2 and TRBJ1-4, with D possibly matching TRBD1 (5 bases). The V end was cut by 11 bases, the J end by 8 bases, with 15 bases between. This CDR3 is built from 12 residues. The germline V gene encodes CDR1 SNHLY and CDR2 FYNNEI.

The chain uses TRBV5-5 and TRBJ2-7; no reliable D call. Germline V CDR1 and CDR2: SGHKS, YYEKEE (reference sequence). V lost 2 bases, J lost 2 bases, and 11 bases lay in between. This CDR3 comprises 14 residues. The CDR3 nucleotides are TGTGCCAGCAGCTTTGAGGCTGCAACCTACGAGCAGTACTTC. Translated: CASSFEAATYEQYF.

CDR3 loop: CASSVEAGSYNEQFF. In DNA, the CDR3 is TGTGCCAGCAGCGTAGAGGCAGGCTCCTACAATGAGCAGTTCTTC. The chain uses TRBV9 and TRBJ2-1; no definite D call. The V gene's germline CDR1 is SGDLS and CDR2 YYNGEE. The CDR3 loop spans 15 amino acids. V dropped 0 bases and J dropped 0 bases, with 7 bases sitting between them.

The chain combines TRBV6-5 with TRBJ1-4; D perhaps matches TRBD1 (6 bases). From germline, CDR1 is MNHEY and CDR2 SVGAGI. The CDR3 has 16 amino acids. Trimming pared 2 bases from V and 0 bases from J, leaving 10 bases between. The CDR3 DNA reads TGTGCCAGCAGTTACCGACAGGCTACAACTAATGAAAAACTGTTTTTT. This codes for CASSYRQATTNEKLFF.

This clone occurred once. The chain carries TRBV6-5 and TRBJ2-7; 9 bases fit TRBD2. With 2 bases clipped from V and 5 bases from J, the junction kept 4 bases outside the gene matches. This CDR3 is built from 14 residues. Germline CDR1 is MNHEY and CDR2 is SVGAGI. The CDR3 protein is CASSYEAGGNEQYF. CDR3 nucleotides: TGTGCCAGCAGTTACGAAGCGGGGGGCAACGAGCAGTACTTC.

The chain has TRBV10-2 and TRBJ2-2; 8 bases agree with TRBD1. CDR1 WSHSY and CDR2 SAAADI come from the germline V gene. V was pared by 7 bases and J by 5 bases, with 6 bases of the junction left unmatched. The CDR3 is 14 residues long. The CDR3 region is CASTGTGNTGELFF. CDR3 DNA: TGCGCCAGCACAGGGACAGGCAATACCGGGGAGCTGTTTTTT.

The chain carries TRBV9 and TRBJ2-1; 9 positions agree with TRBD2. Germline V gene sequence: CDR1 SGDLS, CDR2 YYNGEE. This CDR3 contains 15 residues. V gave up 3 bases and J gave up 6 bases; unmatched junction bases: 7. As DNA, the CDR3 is TGTGCCAGCAGCGGATCGGGACTAGCATCCAATGAGCAGTTCTTC. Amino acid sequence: CASSGSGLASNEQFF.

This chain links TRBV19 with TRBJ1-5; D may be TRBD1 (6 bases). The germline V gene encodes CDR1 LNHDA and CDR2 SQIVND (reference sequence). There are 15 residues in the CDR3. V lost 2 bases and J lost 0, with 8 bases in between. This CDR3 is CASSITRGSNQPQHF. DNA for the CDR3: TGTGCCAGTAGTATAACCAGGGGTAGCAATCAGCCCCAGCATTTT.

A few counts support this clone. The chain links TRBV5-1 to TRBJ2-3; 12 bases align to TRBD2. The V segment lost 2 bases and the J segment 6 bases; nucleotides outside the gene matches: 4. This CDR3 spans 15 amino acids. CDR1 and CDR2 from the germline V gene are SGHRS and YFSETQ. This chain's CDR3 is CASSFGLAGPDTQYF. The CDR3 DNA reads TGCGCCAGCAGCTTCGGACTAGCGGGGCCGGATACGCAGTATTTT.

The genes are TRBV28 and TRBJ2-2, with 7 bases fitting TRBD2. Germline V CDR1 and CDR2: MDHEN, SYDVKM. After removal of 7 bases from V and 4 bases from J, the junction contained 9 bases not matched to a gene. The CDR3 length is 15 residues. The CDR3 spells CASTTGGTATGELFF. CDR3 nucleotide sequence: TGTGCCAGCACGACCGGGGGGACCGCCACCGGGGAGCTGTTTTTT.

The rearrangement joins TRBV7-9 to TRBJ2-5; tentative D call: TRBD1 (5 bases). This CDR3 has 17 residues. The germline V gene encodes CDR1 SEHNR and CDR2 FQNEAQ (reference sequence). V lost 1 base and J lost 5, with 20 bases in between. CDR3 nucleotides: TGTGCCAGCAGCTTAGTAGTTGGGATCAGGGATTGGGAGACCCAGTACTTC. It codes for CASSLVVGIRDWETQYF.

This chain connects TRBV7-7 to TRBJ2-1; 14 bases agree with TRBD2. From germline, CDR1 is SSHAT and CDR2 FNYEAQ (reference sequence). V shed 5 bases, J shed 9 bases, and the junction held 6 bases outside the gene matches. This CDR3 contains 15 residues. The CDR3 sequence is CASSLGTSGSFEQFF. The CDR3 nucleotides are TGTGCCAGCAGCCTAGGGACTAGCGGGAGTTTTGAGCAGTTCTTC.

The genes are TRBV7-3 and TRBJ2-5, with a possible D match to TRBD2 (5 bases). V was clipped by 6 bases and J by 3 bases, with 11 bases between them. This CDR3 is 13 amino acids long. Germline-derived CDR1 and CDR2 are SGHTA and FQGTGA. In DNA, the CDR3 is TGTGCCAGCAGTCAGTCGGGAAAAGAGACCCAGTACTTC. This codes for CASSQSGKETQYF.

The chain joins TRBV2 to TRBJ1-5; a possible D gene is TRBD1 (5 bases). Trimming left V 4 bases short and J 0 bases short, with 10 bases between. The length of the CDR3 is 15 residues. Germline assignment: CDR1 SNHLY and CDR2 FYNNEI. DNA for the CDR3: TGTGCCAGCAGTGTTGGGGACTTTAGCAATCAGCCCCAGCATTTT. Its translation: CASSVGDFSNQPQHF.

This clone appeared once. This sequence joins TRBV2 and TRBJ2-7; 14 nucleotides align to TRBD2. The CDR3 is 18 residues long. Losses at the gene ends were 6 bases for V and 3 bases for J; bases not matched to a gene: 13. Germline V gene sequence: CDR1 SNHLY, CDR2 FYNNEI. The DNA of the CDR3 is TGTGCCAGCAGCGTGCGACTAGCGGGGGGGACAGGGGTCTACGAGCAGTACTTC. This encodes CASSVRLAGGTGVYEQYF.

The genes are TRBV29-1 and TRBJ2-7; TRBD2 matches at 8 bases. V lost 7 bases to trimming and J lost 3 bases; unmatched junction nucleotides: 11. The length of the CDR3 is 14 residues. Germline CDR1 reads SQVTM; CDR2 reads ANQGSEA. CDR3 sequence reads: CSAAGAREVYEQYF. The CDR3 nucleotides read TGCAGCGCGGCGGGGGCGCGGGAGGTCTACGAGCAGTACTTC.

CDR3 nucleotides: TGCGCCAGCAGCTTGTACAGGGATGATGAAAAACTGTTTTTT. Protein sequence: CASSLYRDDEKLFF. J is TRBJ1-4 and V is TRBV5-1; D is possibly TRBD1 (6 bases). The length of the CDR3 is 14 residues. CDR1 and CDR2 (germline): SGHRS, YFSETQ. V was cut by 1 base and J by 6 bases, with 10 bases left in between.

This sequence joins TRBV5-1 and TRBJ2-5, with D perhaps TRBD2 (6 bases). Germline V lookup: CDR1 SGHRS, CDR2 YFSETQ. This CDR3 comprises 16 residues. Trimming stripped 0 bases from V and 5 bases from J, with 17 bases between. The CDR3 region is CASSLEGRPGGETQYF. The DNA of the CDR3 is TGCGCCAGCAGCTTGGAAGGCCGGCCCGGAGGGGAGACCCAGTACTTC.

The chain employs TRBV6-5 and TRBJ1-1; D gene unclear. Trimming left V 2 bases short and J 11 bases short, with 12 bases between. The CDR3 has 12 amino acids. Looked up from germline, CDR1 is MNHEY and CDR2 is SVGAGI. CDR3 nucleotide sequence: TGTGCCAGCAGTTACAGGACGGGGAAGGCTTTCTTT. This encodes CASSYRTGKAFF.

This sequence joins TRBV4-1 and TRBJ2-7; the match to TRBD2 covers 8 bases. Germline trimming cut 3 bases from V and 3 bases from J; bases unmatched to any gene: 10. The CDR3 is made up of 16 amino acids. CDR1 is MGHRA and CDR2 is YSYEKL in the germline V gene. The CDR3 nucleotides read TGCGCCAGCAGCCATGGCGGCAGCGGGAGTTTCTACGAGCAGTACTTC. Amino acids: CASSHGGSGSFYEQYF.

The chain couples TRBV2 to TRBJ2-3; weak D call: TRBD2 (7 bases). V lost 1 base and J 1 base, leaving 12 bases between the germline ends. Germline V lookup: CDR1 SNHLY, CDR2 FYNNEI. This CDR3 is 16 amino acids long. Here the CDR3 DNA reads TGTGCCAGCAGTGAAGGTGGGGGGGCACGCACAGATACGCAGTATTTT. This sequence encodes CASSEGGGARTDTQYF.

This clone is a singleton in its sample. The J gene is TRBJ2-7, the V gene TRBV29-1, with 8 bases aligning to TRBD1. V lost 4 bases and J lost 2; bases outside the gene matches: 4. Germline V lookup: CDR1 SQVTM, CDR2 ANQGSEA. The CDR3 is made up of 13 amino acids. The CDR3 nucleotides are TGCAGCGTTGCGACAGGGGAGACCTACGAGCAGTACTTC. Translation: CSVATGETYEQYF.

Here the CDR3 reads CASSLIGGRGTEAFF. The CDR3 nucleotides read TGTGCCAGCAGCTTAATCGGGGGAAGAGGGACTGAAGCTTTCTTT. The chain links TRBV7-3 to TRBJ1-1; tentative D call: TRBD1 (5 bases). Per the germline V gene, CDR1 is SGHTA and CDR2 is FQGTGA. V lost 1 base and J lost 5, with 14 bases in between. The CDR3 covers 15 residues.

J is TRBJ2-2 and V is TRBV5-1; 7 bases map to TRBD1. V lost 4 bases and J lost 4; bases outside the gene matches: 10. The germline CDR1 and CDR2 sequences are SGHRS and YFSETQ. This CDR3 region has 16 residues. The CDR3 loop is CASSTQTGAGTGELFF. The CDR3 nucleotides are TGCGCCAGCAGCACCCAAACAGGGGCAGGCACCGGGGAGCTGTTTTTT. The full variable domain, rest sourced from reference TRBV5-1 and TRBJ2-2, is KAGVTQTPRYLIKTRGQQVTLSCSPISGHRSVSWYQQTPGQGLQFLFEYFSETQRNKGNFPGRFSGRQFSNSRSEMNVSTLELGDSALYLCASSTQTGAGTGELFFGEGSRLTVL.